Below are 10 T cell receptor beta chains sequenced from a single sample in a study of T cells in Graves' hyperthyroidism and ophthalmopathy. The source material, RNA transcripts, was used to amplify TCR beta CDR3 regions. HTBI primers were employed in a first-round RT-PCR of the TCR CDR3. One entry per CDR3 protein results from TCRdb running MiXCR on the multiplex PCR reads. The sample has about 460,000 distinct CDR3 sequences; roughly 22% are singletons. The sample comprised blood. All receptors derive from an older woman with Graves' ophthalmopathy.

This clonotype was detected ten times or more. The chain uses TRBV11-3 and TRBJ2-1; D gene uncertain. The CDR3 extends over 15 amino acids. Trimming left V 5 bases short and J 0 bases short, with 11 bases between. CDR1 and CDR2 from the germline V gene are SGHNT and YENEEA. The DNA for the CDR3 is TGTGCCAGCAGCCCGACGAGTAGCTCCTACAATGAGCAGTTCTTC. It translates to CASSPTSSSYNEQFF.

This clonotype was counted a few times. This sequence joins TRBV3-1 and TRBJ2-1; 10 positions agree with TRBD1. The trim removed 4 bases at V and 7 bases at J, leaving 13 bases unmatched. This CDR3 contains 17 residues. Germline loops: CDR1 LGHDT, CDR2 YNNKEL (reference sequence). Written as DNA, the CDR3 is TGTGCCAGCAGCCCCACCCTCGGGACAGGGGATTCGAATGAGCAGTTCTTC. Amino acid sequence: CASSPTLGTGDSNEQFF.

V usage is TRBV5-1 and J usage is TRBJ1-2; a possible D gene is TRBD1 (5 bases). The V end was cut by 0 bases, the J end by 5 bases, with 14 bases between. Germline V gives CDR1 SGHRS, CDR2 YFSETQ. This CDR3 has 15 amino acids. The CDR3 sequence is CASSLGALDSYGYTF. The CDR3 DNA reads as TGCGCCAGCAGCTTGGGGGCCCTCGACAGTTATGGCTACACCTTC.

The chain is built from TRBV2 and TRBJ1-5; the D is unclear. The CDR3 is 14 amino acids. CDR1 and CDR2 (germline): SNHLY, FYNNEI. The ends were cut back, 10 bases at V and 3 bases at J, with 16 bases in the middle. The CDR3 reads CATRSGAFNQPQHF. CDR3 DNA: TGTGCCACCAGGAGTGGAGCTTTCAATCAGCCCCAGCATTTT.

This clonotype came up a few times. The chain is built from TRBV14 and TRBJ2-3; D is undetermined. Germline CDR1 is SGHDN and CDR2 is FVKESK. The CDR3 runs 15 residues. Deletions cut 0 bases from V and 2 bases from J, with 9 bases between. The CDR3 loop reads CASSQDSLPTDTQYF. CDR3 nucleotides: TGTGCCAGCAGCCAAGATTCACTACCCACAGATACGCAGTATTTT. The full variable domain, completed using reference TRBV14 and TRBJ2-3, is EAGVTQFPSHSVIEKGQTVTLRCDPISGHDNLYWYRRVMGKEIKFLLHFVKESKQDESGMPNNRFLAERTGGTYSTLKVQPAELEDSGVYFCASSQDSLPTDTQYFGPGTRLTVL.

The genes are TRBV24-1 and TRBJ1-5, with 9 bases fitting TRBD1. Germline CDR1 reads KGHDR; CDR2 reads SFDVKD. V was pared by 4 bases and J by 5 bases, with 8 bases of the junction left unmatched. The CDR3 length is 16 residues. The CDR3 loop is CATSDPRDRADQPQHF. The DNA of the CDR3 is TGTGCCACCAGTGACCCAAGGGACAGGGCGGATCAGCCCCAGCATTTT.

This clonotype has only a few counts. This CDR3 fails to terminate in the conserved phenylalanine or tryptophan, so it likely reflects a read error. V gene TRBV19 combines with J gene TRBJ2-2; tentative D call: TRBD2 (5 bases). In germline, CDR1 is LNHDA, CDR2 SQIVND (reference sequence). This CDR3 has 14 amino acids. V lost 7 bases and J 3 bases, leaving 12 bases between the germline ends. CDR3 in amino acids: CASKKSGDTGELFS. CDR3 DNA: TGTGCCAGTAAAAAAAGCGGAGACACCGGGGAGCTGTTTTCT.

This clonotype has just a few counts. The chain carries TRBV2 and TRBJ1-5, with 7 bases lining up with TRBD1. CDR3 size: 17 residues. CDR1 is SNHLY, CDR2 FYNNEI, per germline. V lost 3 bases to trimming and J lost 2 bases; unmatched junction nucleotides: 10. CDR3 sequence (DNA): TGTGCCAGCAGTGAGCTTACAGGGGTCAGGGGCAATCAGCCCCAGCATTTT. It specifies CASSELTGVRGNQPQHF.

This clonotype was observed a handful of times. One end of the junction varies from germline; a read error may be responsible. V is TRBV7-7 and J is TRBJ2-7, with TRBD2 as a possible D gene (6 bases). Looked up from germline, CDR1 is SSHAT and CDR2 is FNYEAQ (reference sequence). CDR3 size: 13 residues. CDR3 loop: CASSPGGYNEQYF. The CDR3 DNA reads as TGTGCTAGCAGCCCAGGAGGGTACAACGAGCAGTACTTC.

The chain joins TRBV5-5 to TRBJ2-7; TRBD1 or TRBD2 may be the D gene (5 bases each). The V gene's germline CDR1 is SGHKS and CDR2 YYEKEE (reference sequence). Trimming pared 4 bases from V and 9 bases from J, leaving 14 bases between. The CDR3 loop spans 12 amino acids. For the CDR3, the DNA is TGTGCCAGCAGCCTGGGGGTTGCAGGGCAGTACTTC. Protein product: CASSLGVAGQYF.